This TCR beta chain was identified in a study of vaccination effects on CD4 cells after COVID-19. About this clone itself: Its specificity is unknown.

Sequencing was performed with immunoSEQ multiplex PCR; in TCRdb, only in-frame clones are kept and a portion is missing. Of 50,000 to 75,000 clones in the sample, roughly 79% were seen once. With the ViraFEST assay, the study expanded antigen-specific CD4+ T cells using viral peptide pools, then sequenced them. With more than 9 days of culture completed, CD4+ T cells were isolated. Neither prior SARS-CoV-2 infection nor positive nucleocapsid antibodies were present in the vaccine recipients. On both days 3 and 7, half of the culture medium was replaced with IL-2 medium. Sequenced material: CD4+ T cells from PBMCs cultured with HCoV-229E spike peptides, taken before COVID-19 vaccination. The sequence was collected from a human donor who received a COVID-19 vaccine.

CDR3 bases: TGTGCCAGCAGCTTGCCCAGGGTTGGGTTCAATCAGCCCCAGCATTTT. It is translated as CASSLPRVGFNQPQHF. This chain uses TRBV7-8 with TRBJ1-5; weak D call: TRBD1 (5 bases). Trimming stripped 3 bases from V and 3 bases from J, with 15 bases between. The CDR3 consists of 16 residues. CDR1 and CDR2 from the germline V gene are SGHVS and FQNEAQ.